Following are 2 T cell receptor beta chains from one sample sequenced in a study of blood T cell repertoires in COVID-19. Clones were sequenced by immunoSEQ multiplex PCR, and TCRdb holds only the in-frame ones, with some missing. The sample shows 350,000 or so clones, approximately 86% of them seen only once. Input material: PBMCs or T cells enriched from blood (not recorded which). The origin of the receptors is a woman aged 40 to 50 with acute COVID-19.

This clone was seen a single time. This chain joins TRBV5-6 and TRBJ1-2; TRBD1 aligns across 7 bases. This CDR3 has 14 amino acids. Trimming cost V 4 bases and J 4 bases; bases outside gene matches: 7. Per germline, CDR1 SGHDT and CDR2 YYEEEE. This CDR3 reads CASSTGQVGYGYTF. In DNA, the CDR3 is TGTGCCAGCAGCACCGGACAGGTGGGCTATGGCTACACCTTC. The full variable domain, its missing parts supplied by reference TRBV5-6 and TRBJ1-2, is DAGVTQSPTHLIKTRGQQVTLRCSPKSGHDTVSWYQQALGQGPQFIFQYYEEEERQRGNFPDRFSGHQFPNYSSELNVNALLLGDSALYLCASSTGQVGYGYTFGSGTRLTVV.

In DNA form, the CDR3 reads TGCAGTGCTACGGTACTAAATGGCTACACCTTC. This encodes CSATVLNGYTF. The chain recombines TRBV20-1 with TRBJ1-2; D is unclear. V dropped 4 bases and J dropped 6 bases, with 9 bases sitting between them. Per germline, CDR1 DFQATT and CDR2 SNEGSKA (reference sequence). The CDR3 spans 11 residues.